The sequence of this TCR beta chain was determined in a study of control samples from healthy donors and cancer patients. The protocol was immunoSEQ multiplex PCR, while the TCRdb copy is restricted to in-frame clones and leaves out a portion. The repertoire holds approximately 190,000 clones, with about 91% as singletons. This clone was detected a few times. V was cut by 1 base and J by 1 base, with 7 bases left in between. This CDR3 has 14 amino acids. Germline-derived CDR1 and CDR2 are SGHTA and FQGNSA. The sequencing sample was made of blood. The sequence derives from a young man in good health. This chain joins TRBV7-2 and TRBJ1-2; no clear D gene. The CDR3, as DNA: TGTGCCAGCAGCTTAGAAAATAATAACTATGGCTACACCTTC. This translates into CASSLENNNYGYTF.